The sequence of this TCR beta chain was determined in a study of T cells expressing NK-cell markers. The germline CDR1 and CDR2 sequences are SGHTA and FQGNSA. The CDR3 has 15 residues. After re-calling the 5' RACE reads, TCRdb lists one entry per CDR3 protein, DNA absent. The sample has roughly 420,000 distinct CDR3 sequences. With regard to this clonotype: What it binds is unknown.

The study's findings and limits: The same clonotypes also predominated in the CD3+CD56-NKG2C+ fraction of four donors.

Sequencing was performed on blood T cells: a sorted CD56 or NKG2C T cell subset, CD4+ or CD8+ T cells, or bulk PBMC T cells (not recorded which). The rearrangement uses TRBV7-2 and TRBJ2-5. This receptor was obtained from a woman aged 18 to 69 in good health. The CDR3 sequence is CASNPRRGTQETQYF.